This note documents a single T cell receptor (beta chain) sequence. Measured with immunoSEQ multiplex PCR; TCRdb has only the in-frame clones, and not every one. In the table there are around 2.1 million clones, 90% to 95% of which are singletons. Trimming removed 1 base from V and 0 bases from J, with 16 bases in between. Germline values: CDR1 SGHRS, CDR2 YFSETQ. This CDR3 contains 17 residues. Naive CD8 isolation took CD45RO-negative cells positively selected for CCR7 and excluded terminally differentiated effector memory CD45RA+ cells. The data were taken from a study of shared clonotypes between healthy human individuals.

The source is a young man in good health. Some clones in this sample may be carry-over from other donors' samples. What was sequenced was naive CD8+ T cells from PBMCs. The chain couples TRBV5-1 to TRBJ1-2; weak D call: TRBD1 (5 bases). The CDR3 loop is CASSLYYRDGANYGYTF. Written as DNA, the CDR3 is TGCGCCAGCAGCTTGTATTATCGGGACGGAGCTAACTATGGCTACACCTTC.